The sequence of this TCR beta chain was determined in a study of glioma-infiltrating T cells after dendritic cell vaccination. Study outcomes and limitations: Patients with more pretreatment TILs had longer time to progression and survival.

Time point indicated: after dendritic cell vaccination, including at tumor progression/relapse. This clone was detected once. Its specificity is unknown. Profiling relied on immunoSEQ multiplex PCR, and the TCRdb table lists in-frame clones only, not all of them. The sample has about 65,000 clones, about 89% seen once; the top ten hold roughly 11%. Trimming took 4 bases from V and 1 from J, leaving 13 bases between them. This CDR3 comprises 15 residues. In germline, CDR1 is LGHNA, CDR2 YNFKEQ. The J gene is TRBJ1-1, the V gene TRBV4-2; no clear D. The sequence was obtained from a human donor with glioblastoma. Sequencing used blood, obtained after dendritic cell vaccination. The CDR3 is CASSRFRGTNTEAFF. CDR3 coding DNA: TGTGCCAGCAGCCGATTCCGTGGCACGAACACTGAAGCTTTCTTT.